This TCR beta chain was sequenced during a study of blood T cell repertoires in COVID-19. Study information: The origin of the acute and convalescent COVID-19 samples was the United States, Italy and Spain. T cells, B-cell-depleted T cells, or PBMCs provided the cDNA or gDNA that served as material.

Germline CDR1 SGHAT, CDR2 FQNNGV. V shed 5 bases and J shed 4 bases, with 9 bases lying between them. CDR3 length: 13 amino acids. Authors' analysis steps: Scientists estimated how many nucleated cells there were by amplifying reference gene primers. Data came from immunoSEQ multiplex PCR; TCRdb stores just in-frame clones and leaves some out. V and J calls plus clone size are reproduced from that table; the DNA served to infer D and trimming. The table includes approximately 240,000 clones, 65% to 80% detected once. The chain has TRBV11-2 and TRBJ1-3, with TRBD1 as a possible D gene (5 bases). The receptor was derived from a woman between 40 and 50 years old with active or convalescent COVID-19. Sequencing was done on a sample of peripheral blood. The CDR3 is CASSTRQGNTIYF. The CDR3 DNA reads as TGTGCCAGCAGCACTCGACAGGGAAACACCATATATTTT.